This TCR beta chain is from a study of somatic mutations in cytotoxic T cells in rheumatoid arthritis. Generated by immunoSEQ multiplex PCR, the TCRdb table keeps only in-frame clones and is missing some. The sample lists 20,000 to 25,000 clones; about 86% were seen once. This clone was observed a few times. Material: CD8+ T cells sorted from blood. This receptor was taken from a woman between 50 and 59 years old in good health.

CDR3 in amino acids: CASSLGVQGNYGYTF. The CDR3 nucleotides are TGTGCCAGCAGCTTAGGGGTACAGGGGAACTATGGCTACACCTTC. V usage is TRBV7-8 and J usage is TRBJ1-2; 7 bases match TRBD1. The V and J ends lost 1 base and 2 bases, in that order; junction bases with no gene match: 4. Germline CDR1 SGHVS, CDR2 FQNEAQ. This CDR3 is 15 amino acids long. Combining the CDR3 with reference TRBV7-8 and TRBJ1-2 gives the whole variable domain GAGVSQSPRYKVAKRGQDVALRCDPISGHVSLFWYQQALGQGPEFLTYFQNEAQLDKSGLPSDRFFAERPEGSVSTLKIQRTQQEDSAVYLCASSLGVQGNYGYTFGSGTRLTVV.